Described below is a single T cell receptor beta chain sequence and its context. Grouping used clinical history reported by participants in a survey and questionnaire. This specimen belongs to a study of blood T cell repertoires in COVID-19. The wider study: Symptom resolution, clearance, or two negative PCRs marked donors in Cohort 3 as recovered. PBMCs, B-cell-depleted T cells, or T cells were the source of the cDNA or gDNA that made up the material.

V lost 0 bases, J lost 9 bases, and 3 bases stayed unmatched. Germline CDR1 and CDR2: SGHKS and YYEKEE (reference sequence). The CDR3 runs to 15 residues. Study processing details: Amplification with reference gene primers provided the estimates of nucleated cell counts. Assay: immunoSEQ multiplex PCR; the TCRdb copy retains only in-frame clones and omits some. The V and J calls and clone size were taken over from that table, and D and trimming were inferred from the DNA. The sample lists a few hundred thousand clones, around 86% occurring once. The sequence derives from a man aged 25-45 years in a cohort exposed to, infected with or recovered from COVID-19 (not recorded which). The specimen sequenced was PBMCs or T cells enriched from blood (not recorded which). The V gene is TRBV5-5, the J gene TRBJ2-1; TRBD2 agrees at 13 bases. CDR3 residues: CASSLGLAGGFEQFF. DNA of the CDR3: TGTGCCAGCAGCTTGGGACTAGCGGGAGGTTTTGAGCAGTTCTTC. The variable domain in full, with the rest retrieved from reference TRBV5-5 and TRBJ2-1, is DAGVTQSPTHLIKTRGQQVTLRCSPISGHKSVSWYQQVLGQGPQFIFQYYEKEERGRGNFPDRFSARQFPNYSSELNVNALLLGDSALYLCASSLGLAGGFEQFFGPGTRLTVL.